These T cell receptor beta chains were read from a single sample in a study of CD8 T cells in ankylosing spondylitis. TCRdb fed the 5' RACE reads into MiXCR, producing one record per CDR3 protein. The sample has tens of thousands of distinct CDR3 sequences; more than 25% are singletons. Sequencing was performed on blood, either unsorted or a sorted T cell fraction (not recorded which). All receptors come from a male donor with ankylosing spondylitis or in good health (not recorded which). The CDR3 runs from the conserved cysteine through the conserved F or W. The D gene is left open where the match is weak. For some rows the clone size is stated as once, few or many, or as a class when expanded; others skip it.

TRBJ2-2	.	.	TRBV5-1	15	TGCGCCAGCAGCAAGGAATTGGTTCGGCCCGGGGAGCTGTTTTTT	CASSKELVRPGELFF
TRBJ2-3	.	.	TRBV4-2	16	TGTGCCAGCAGCCAAGAACCTCGGCCTTTCACAGATACGCAGTATTTT	CASSQEPRPFTDTQYF
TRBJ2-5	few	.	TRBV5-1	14	TGCGCCAGCAGCTTGGATGGCAGGCAAGAGACCCAGTACTTC	CASSLDGRQETQYF
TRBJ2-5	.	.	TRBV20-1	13	TGCAGTGCTATGAGAGGGGAGTGGGAGACCCAGTACTTC	CSAMRGEWETQYF
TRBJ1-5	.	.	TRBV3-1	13	TGTGCCAGCAGCCAAGGCCTGAATCAGCCCCAGCATTTT	CASSQGLNQPQHF
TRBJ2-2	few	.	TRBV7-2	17	TGTGCCAGCAGCTTAAGACGTACTCGCGAAAACACCGGGGAGCTGTTTTTT	CASSLRRTRENTGELFF
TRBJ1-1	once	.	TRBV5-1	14	TGCGCCAGCAGCTTTGGACAGCTGAACACTGAAGCTTTCTTT	CASSFGQLNTEAFF
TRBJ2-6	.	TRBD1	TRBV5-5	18	TGTGCCAGCAGTCCCGGACAGGGAGTGTCCTCTGGGGCCAACGTCCTGACTTTC	CASSPGQGVSSGANVLTF
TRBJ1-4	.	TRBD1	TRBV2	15	TGTGCCAGCAGTGAGTTGGGACAGAGAAATGAAAAACTGTTTTTT	CASSELGQRNEKLFF
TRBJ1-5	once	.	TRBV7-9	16	TGTGCCAGCAGCTTAGGCAGTGGCGGGAGCAATCAGCCCCAGCATTTT	CASSLGSGGSNQPQHF
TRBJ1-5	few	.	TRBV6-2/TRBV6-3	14	TGTGCCAGCAGTTACGGGGAGGTGAATCAGCCCCAGCATTTT	CASSYGEVNQPQHF
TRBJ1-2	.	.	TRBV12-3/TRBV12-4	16	TGTGCCAGCAGTCTTTACCTAGGGGGGGGTAACTATGGCTACACCTTC	CASSLYLGGGNYGYTF
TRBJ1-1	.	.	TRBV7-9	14	TGTGCCAGCAGGCCGGGGGCCATGAACACTGAAGCTTTCTTT	CASRPGAMNTEAFF
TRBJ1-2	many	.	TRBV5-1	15	TGCGCCAGCAGCCCGAGGGACGAACCACTGTATGGCTACACCTTC	CASSPRDEPLYGYTF
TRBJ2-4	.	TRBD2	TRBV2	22	TGTGCCAGCAGTGAACTTTTTAGTTGGCTAGCGGGAGGGAGCCTAGCCAAAAACATTCAGTACTTC	CASSELFSWLAGGSLAKNIQYF
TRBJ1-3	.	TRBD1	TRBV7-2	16	TGTGCCAGCAGCTTAGCGACAGGGGAGGCGGGAAACACCATATATTTT	CASSLATGEAGNTIYF
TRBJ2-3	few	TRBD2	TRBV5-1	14	TGCGCCAGCAGTCGACTAGCGAGCACAGATACGCAGTATTTT	CASSRLASTDTQYF
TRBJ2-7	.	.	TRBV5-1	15	TGCGCCAGCAGCTTTATTTCCACAGGGTACTACGAGCAGTACTTC	CASSFISTGYYEQYF
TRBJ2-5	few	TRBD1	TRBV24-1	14	TGTGCCACCAGTGACCGGACAGGGCGAGAGACCCAGTACTTC	CATSDRTGRETQYF
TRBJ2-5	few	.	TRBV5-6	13	TGTGCCAGCAGCGGAAAAGGGGAAGAGACCCAGTACTTC	CASSGKGEETQYF
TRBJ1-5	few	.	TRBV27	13	TGTGCCAGCAGTTTCGACAGGCATCAGCCCCAGCATTTT	CASSFDRHQPQHF
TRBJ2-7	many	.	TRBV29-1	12	TGCAGCGTCTACACTGAGCCCTACGAGCAGTACTTC	CSVYTEPYEQYF
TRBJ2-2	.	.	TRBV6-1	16	TGTGCCAGCACCCCAGAGGGGCTCTCGAACACCGGGGAGCTGTTTTTT	CASTPEGLSNTGELFF
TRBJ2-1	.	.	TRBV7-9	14	TGTGCCAGCAGCTTAGAGCGGCCCTACAATGAGCAGTTCTTC	CASSLERPYNEQFF
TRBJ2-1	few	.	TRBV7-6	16	TGTGCCAGCAGCCCCAGGTTTAGAGGCTCCTACAATGAGCAGTTCTTC	CASSPRFRGSYNEQFF
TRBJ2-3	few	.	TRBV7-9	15	TGTGCCAGCAGCTTCGACAGCCCAGTAGCAGATACGCAGTATTTT	CASSFDSPVADTQYF
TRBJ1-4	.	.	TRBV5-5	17	TGTGCCAGCAGCTTGGTAGTGACAGTCGGAACTAATGAAAAACTGTTTTTT	CASSLVVTVGTNEKLFF
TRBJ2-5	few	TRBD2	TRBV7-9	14	TGTGCCAGCAGGGGACTAGCGGGACAAGAGACCCAGTACTTC	CASRGLAGQETQYF
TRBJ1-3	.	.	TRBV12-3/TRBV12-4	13	TGTGCCAGCAGTTTGGTGGGGGGACACACTATATATTTT	CASSLVGGHTIYF
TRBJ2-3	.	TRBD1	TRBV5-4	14	TGTGCCAGCACTCCGGACAGGGGGACAGATACGCAGTATTTT	CASTPDRGTDTQYF
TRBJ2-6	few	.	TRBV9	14	TGTGCCAGCAGCTCCCTCTCTGGGGCCAACGTCCTGACTTTC	CASSSLSGANVLTF
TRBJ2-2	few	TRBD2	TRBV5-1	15	TGCGCCAGCAGCTTGGTCCAGCGGGGGACCGGGGAGCTGTTTTTT	CASSLVQRGTGELFF
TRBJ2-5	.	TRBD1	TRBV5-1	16	TGCGCCAGCAGCTTGTCAGGCGGGACAGGAGGGGAGACCCAGTACTTC	CASSLSGGTGGETQYF
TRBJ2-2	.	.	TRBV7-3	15	TGTGCCAGCAGCTTAAGCCGGCGGTACACCGGGGAGCTGTTTTTT	CASSLSRRYTGELFF
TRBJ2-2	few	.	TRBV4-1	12	TGCGCCAGCGGGATGAACACCGGGGAGCTGTTTTTT	CASGMNTGELFF
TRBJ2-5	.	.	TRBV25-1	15	TGTGCCAGCAGTGCCGGGACTCACGGTTGGGAGACCCAGTACTTC	CASSAGTHGWETQYF
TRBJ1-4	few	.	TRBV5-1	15	TGCGCCAGCAGTCAAAACAGGGATCGAGGTGAAAAACTGTTTTTT	CASSQNRDRGEKLFF
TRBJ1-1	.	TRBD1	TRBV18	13	TGTGCCAGCTCACCAGCAGGGGGGACTGAAGCTTTCTTT	CASSPAGGTEAFF
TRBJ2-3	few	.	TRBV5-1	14	TGCGCCAGCAGCTTGGGGGAGAGGAGTGATACGCAGTATTTT	CASSLGERSDTQYF
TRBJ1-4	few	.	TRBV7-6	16	TGTGCCAGCAGCTTAGCCCCGCCGGACGGGCAACAAAAACTGTTTTTT	CASSLAPPDGQQKLFF
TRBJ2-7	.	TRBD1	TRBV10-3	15	TGTGCCATCAGTGCGGCAGGACAGGACAGGGGCGAGCAGTACTTC	CAISAAGQDRGEQYF
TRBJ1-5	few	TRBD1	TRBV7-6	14	TGTGCCAGCAGCCCGGGACAGTACAATCAGCCCCAGCATTTT	CASSPGQYNQPQHF
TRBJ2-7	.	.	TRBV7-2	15	TGTGCCAGCAGCTTACCGACTACCATATTCTACGAGCAGTACTTC	CASSLPTTIFYEQYF
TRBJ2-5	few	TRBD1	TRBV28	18	TGTGCCAGCAGTTTATTTGCGGTTCGCAGGGGGTCACAAGAGACCCAGTACTTC	CASSLFAVRRGSQETQYF
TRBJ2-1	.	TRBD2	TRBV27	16	TGTGCCAGCAGTACCTTAACTAGCGGGGGGGCGAATGAGCAGTTCTTC	CASSTLTSGGANEQFF
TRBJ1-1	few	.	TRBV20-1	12	TGCAGTGCTAGAGGGGGGGCGACTGAAGCTTTCTTT	CSARGGATEAFF
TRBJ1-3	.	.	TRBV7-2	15	TGTGCCAGCAGCTTAGTATCTCGCTCTGGAAACACCATATATTTT	CASSLVSRSGNTIYF
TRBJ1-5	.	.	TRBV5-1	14	TGCGCCAGCAGTCAACAGGGTGGCAGTCAGCCCCAGCATTTT	CASSQQGGSQPQHF
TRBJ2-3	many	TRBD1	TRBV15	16	TGTGCCACCAGCAGAGGACAGGGGGTTAGCACAGATACGCAGTATTTT	CATSRGQGVSTDTQYF
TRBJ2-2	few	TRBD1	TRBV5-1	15	TGCGCCAGCAGCCAACGAACAGGGGACACCGGGGAGCTGTTTTTT	CASSQRTGDTGELFF
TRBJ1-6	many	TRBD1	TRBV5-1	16	TGCGCCAGCAGCCCGAGTCCGGGACAGGGAGACTCACCCCTCCACTTT	CASSPSPGQGDSPLHF
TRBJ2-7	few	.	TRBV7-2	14	TGTGCCAGCAGCTTAGCTAGCGGTGCCTACGAGCAGTACTTC	CASSLASGAYEQYF
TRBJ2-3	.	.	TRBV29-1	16	TGCAGCGTTGAAGATAACCCCAGACTCGCCACAGATACGCAGTATTTT	CSVEDNPRLATDTQYF
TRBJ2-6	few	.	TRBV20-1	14	TGCAGTGCTAGACAGGACTCTGGGGCCAACGTCCTGACTTTC	CSARQDSGANVLTF
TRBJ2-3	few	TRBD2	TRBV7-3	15	TGTGCCAGCAGCCGGACTAGCGGGAGTAGCGATACGCAGTATTTT	CASSRTSGSSDTQYF
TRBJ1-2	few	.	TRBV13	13	TGTGCCAGCAGCTTGAGGGTCTTGAGGGGCTACACCTTC	CASSLRVLRGYTF
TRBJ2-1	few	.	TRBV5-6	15	TGTGCCAGCAGCTGGACAACCGAAAACTACAATGAGCAGTTCTTC	CASSWTTENYNEQFF
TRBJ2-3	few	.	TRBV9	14	TGTGCCAGCAGCACACCGACTATGGCAGATACGCAGTATTTT	CASSTPTMADTQYF